The rows below give T cell receptor beta chains drawn from one sample of a study of T cell repertoires in cytomegalovirus infection. One entry per CDR3 protein, called by TCRdb with MiXCR from the reads. The data contain about 740,000 distinct CDR3 sequences, less than 40% of them singletons. Sequencing input: PBMCs. The receptors derive from a human donor in good health (CMV status not recorded). Some clones in this sample may be carry-over from other donors' samples. CDR3s include the opening cysteine and the closing phenylalanine or tryptophan. The D gene is left open where the match is weak. Expanded clones are given a class, and other clones once, few, many or no size at all.

V gene,D gene,clone size,J gene,CDR3 DNA,CDR3 protein
TRBV30,-,-,TRBJ1-5,TGTGCCTGGAGTGTAAGCGGGGGCGGCAATCAGCCCCAGCATTTT,CAWSVSGGGNQPQHF
TRBV6-8,-,-,TRBJ1-2,TGTGCCAGCAGTATCTCAGGTGCATATGGCTACACCTTC,CASSISGAYGYTF
TRBV29-1,-,-,TRBJ2-7,TGCAGCGTTGCGGTGGGATCATCCGAGCAGTACTTC,CSVAVGSSEQYF
TRBV20-1,TRBD2,-,TRBJ2-7,TGCAGTGCTACTGGGGGGGGAGGCTACGAGCAGTACTTC,CSATGGGGYEQYF
TRBV7-2,-,many,TRBJ2-7,TGTGCCAGCAGCTTAGTCCGAAGGGGGGCTAACGAGCAGTACTTC,CASSLVRRGANEQYF
TRBV27,TRBD1,-,TRBJ1-4,TGTGCCCGCAGTACGGACAGGAAAGAAAAACTGTTTTTT,CARSTDRKEKLFF
TRBV7-9,-,few,TRBJ2-7,TGTGCCAGCGGCCTTAGCTCCTACGAGCAGTACTTC,CASGLSSYEQYF
TRBV10-3,TRBD2,-,TRBJ2-6,TGTGCCGGCTCGGGGGGGCTGAAAGGGGCCAACGTCCTGACTTTC,CAGSGGLKGANVLTF
TRBV5-3,-,-,TRBJ1-1,TGTGCCAGCAGCAAACAAGGGACGGGGAACACTGAAGCTTTCTTT,CASSKQGTGNTEAFF
TRBV14,-,few,TRBJ2-5,TGTGCCAGCAGCCAAGTGGTGGAACCATACCAAGAGACCCAGTACTTC,CASSQVVEPYQETQYF
TRBV6-5,-,many,TRBJ1-6,TGTGCCAGCAGTCAAACTCGGAATTCACCCCTCCACTTT,CASSQTRNSPLHF
TRBV7-9,-,-,TRBJ2-7,TGTGCCAGCAGCATAGGGGGAGATATGTCCTACGAGCAGTACTTC,CASSIGGDMSYEQYF
TRBV28,TRBD2,-,TRBJ2-3,TGTGCCAGCAGCACTAGCGGGAGTAGCGCAGATACGCAGTATTTT,CASSTSGSSADTQYF
TRBV28,-,-,TRBJ2-3,TGTGCCAGCAGTCCCCCCGCCCGCTCTAGCACAGATACGCAGTATTTT,CASSPPARSSTDTQYF